This T cell receptor (beta chain) was documented in a study of vaccination and CD4 T cells after COVID-19. Turning to the study itself: Median time from second vaccine dose to sampling was about 70 days (14 to 241). The peptides that stimulated the cells were overlapping spike peptides from SARS-CoV-2, HCoV-NL63, HCoV-OC43 and HCoV-229E. Study results and caveats: Convalescent patients saw a median around 83% of their reactive clones show up only after vaccination.

Concerning this clonotype: As yet, its antigen is unknown.

The CDR3 sequence is 15 residues long. Between the trimmed V and J ends, which lost 9 bases and 3 bases, there was a span of 20 bases. Germline V gene lookup returns CDR1 MDHEN and CDR2 SYDVKM. Treatment in this sample: approximately nine-day PBMC culture with coronavirus spike peptide pools or control peptides (ViraFEST assay). Peptide-pool expansion of antigen-specific T cells preceded TCR sequencing in ViraFEST. The study sequenced cultured CD4+ T cell DNA using the Oncomine TCR Beta short-read assay. Using its own MiXCR run on the PCR reads, TCRdb lists one record per CDR3 protein. The data contain approximately 17,000 distinct CDR3 sequences, 70% to 75% of them seen just once; the ten biggest clones take up about 16%.

The genes are TRBV28 and TRBJ1-1, with a weak D call TRBD1 (5 bases). The source of this sequence is a human donor who had recovered from COVID-19. The material sequenced was CD4+ T cells from blood, cultured in vitro. CDR3 region: CASQNPGNWYTEAFF. The CDR3 DNA follows: TGTGCCAGTCAAAACCCAGGGAATTGGTACACTGAAGCTTTCTTT.